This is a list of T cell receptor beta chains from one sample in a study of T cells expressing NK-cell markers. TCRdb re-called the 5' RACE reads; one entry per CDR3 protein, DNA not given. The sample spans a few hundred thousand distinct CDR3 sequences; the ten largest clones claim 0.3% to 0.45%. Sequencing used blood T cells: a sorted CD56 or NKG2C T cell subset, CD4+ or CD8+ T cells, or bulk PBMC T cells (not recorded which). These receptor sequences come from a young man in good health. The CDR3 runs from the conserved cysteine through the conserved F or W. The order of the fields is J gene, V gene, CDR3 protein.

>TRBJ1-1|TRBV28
CASSLWVNTEAFF
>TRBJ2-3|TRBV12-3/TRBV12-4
CASTFGQGLTDTQYF
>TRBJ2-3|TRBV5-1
CASGLAASWGPDTQYF
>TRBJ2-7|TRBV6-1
CASSELLNIRYEQYF
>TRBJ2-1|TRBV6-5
CASSYSGTSGSYNEQFF
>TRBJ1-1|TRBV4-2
CASSQEGGNTEAFF
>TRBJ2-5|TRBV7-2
CASSPQGQQETQYF
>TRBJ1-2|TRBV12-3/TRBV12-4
CASSLLEGADGYTF
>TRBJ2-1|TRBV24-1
CATSEGIPDEQFF
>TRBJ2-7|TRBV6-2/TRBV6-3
CASRRGGASNEQYF
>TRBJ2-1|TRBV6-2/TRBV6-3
CASSPGNYNEQFF
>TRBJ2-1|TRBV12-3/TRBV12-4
CASTLAGGRTNEQFF
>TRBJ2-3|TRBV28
CASNSRNTDTQYF
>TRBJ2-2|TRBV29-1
CSIGTSGSLGELFF
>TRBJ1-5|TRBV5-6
CASSSTRDRGNQPQHF
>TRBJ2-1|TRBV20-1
CSSPGGYNEQFF